This T cell receptor beta chain was obtained from a study of early T cells in non-severe SARS-CoV-2 infection. Study-wide background: Unsorted whole blood bulk RNA was sequenced, with unpaired chains.

The CDR3 spans 13 residues. V was pared by 3 bases and J by 4 bases, with 6 bases of the junction left unmatched. CDR1 DFQATT and CDR2 SNEGSKA come from the germline V gene (reference sequence). This clonotype was counted a few times. Its antigen is unidentified. Individual cDNA molecules were tagged with unique molecular identifiers, the study reported. TCRdb processed the 5' RACE reads anew with MiXCR; each CDR3 protein has one entry. Found here are roughly 60,000 distinct CDR3 sequences, roughly an eighth of them singletons; the top ten hold around 4.7%. Findings and limits, study-wide: Database matching using VDJdb favored anti-spike CD8 responses, with private and CD4 specificities left missing.

The receptor's source is an adult who was a healthcare worker with PCR-confirmed SARS-CoV-2 infection or an uninfected control (not recorded which). The rearrangement uses TRBV20-1 and TRBJ2-7; 7 bases align to TRBD1. The sample consisted of whole blood. CDR3 nucleotide sequence: TGCAGTGCTAGGAAGGGACAGATATACGAGCAGTACTTC. Its protein is CSARKGQIYEQYF.